A selection of T cell receptor beta chains follows, all from one sample in a study of shared clonotypes between healthy human individuals. The assay was immunoSEQ multiplex PCR, and TCRdb's table has in-frame clones only and misses some. The data hold about 480,000 clones, with about 80% observed a single time. The specimen was PBMCs. The receptors here all came from a woman aged 40 to 50 in good health. Some clones in this sample may be carry-over from other donors' samples. Both conserved end residues are part of each CDR3. D genes are given only for firm matches. A row's size may be missing; if present it is once, few, many or a size class.

14 TRBJ2-7 TRBD1 - TRBV7-9 TGTGCCAGCAGCTACGGGACAGGGGGATCGGAGCAGTACTTC CASSYGTGGSEQYF
11 TRBJ2-7 - - TRBV28 TGTGCCAGCAGTGGGGAGACCGAGCAGTACTTC CASSGETEQYF
16 TRBJ2-1 - few TRBV6-4 TGTGCCAGCAGTGACGGGGGGTACTCCTCCTACAATGAGCAGTTCTTC CASSDGGYSSYNEQFF
15 TRBJ2-5 - - TRBV30 TGTGCCTGGAGCGGCTTAGTGACGCTGATGAAGACCCAGTACTTC CAWSGLVTLMKTQYF
13 TRBJ2-5 - - TRBV4-1 TGCGCCAGCAGCCAACTGAGAGTCGAGACCCAGTACTTC CASSQLRVETQYF
15 TRBJ1-5 - - TRBV9 TGTGCCAGCAGCGTAGACGGGGCAGGGAATCAGCCCCAGCATTTT CASSVDGAGNQPQHF
13 TRBJ2-1 TRBD2 - TRBV27 TGTGCCAGCCTAGCGGGAGGGCGAGGTGAGCAGTTCTTC CASLAGGRGEQFF
14 TRBJ1-2 - - TRBV30 TGTGCCTGGAGTCCCGCCGCTTCTAACTATGGCTACACCTTC CAWSPAASNYGYTF
15 TRBJ2-1 TRBD2 once TRBV11-1 TGCGCCAGCAGCGTGGGACTAGCAACCTACAATGAGCAGTTCTTC CASSVGLATYNEQFF
13 TRBJ2-7 - - TRBV9 TGTGCCAGCAGCGCGGGACTTCTCCTGGAGCAGTACTTC CASSAGLLLEQYF
15 TRBJ2-1 - - TRBV11-2 TGTGCCAGCAGCTTAGATACGGGAAGCTACAATGAGCAGTTCTTC CASSLDTGSYNEQFF
13 TRBJ2-7 - - TRBV2 TGTGCCAGCAGTGAATCAGCGAGAGGCGAGCAGTACTTC CASSESARGEQYF
12 TRBJ2-7 - - TRBV28 TGTGCCAGCACAAACCCCAGGGACGAGCAGTACTTC CASTNPRDEQYF
14 TRBJ2-7 TRBD1 - TRBV30 TGTGCCTGGAAACAGGGGGCTAACTCCTACGAGCAGTACTTC CAWKQGANSYEQYF
14 TRBJ2-7 - - TRBV5-5 TGTGCCAGCAGCTTACCGGGACTTGGCCCCGAGCAGTACTTC CASSLPGLGPEQYF
16 TRBJ2-7 TRBD1 - TRBV10-3 TGTGCCATCAGTGATCGTCCGGGACAGCCAAACTACGAGCAGTACTTC CAISDRPGQPNYEQYF
17 TRBJ2-7 - once TRBV4-2 TGTGCCAGCAGCCAAGCTCTGTGGCAGGGAGAGGAGAACGAGCAGTACTTC CASSQALWQGEENEQYF
15 TRBJ2-1 - - TRBV13 TGTGCCAGCAGCTTAGGCGGGAGCGACTACAATGAGCAGTTCTTC CASSLGGSDYNEQFF
12 TRBJ1-4 - once TRBV6-5 TGTGCCAGCAGGGGCGCAGGTGAAAAACTGTTTTTT CASRGAGEKLFF
14 TRBJ1-4 - once TRBV27 TGTGCCAGCAGTTTAAAGGGGGGTTCCGAAAAACTATTTTTT CASSLKGGSEKLFF
20 TRBJ1-5 TRBD1 - TRBV9 TGTGCCAGCAGCGTAGCGGGTTGGGGGGGACAGGGAAATAGCAATCAGCCCCAGCATTTT CASSVAGWGGQGNSNQPQHF
13 TRBJ1-2 TRBD1 - TRBV7-2 TGTGCCAGCAGCGTCGACAGGGACTATGGCTACACCTTC CASSVDRDYGYTF
14 TRBJ1-5 - - TRBV4-1 TGCGCCAGCAGCCAAGGGCAGTACAATCAGCCCCAGCATTTT CASSQGQYNQPQHF
18 TRBJ2-7 - few TRBV4-3 TGCGCCAGCAGCCAAGCAATGGAGTTGGGCCGGAGCTCCTACGAGCAGTACTTC CASSQAMELGRSSYEQYF
13 TRBJ1-2 - - TRBV5-1 TGCGCCAGCAGCCCTGACAGCGTCGATGGCTACACCTTC CASSPDSVDGYTF
14 TRBJ2-4 - - TRBV7-9 TGTGCCAGCAGCCCCCCGGTGGGGGGAAACATTCAGTACTTC CASSPPVGGNIQYF
14 TRBJ1-1 TRBD1 once TRBV5-6 TGTGCCAGCAGCCGGACAGGGTCATACACTGAAGCTTTCTTT CASSRTGSYTEAFF
13 TRBJ2-3 - - TRBV19 TGTGCCAGTAGTCTACAGCACACAGATACGCAGTATTTT CASSLQHTDTQYF